These T cell receptor beta chains were read from a single sample in a study of read filtering for tumor transcriptome and immune sequencing. TCRdb redid the calling of the reads with MiXCR, one entry per CDR3 protein. The sample records some 39,000 distinct CDR3 sequences, 14% being singletons. Material: a population of CD138-negative cells sorted from bone marrow. Receptors originate from a donor at least 40 years old with multiple myeloma. Each CDR3 is given with its conserved first and last residue. The order of the fields is D gene, clone size, J gene, V gene, CDR3 protein, CDR3 DNA. The D gene is left open where the match is weak. The listing skips clone size in some rows; elsewhere it reads once, few, many or a size class.

d_gene: .; abundance: many; j_gene: TRBJ2-7; v_gene: TRBV2; CDR3aa: CASSDGGSSYEQYF; CDR3nt: TGTGCCAGCAGTGACGGGGGTAGCTCCTACGAGCAGTACTTC
d_gene: TRBD1; abundance: many; j_gene: TRBJ1-1; v_gene: TRBV6-5; CDR3aa: CATTRTGTNTEAFF; CDR3nt: TGTGCCACAACCCGGACAGGGACGAACACTGAAGCTTTCTTT
d_gene: TRBD2; abundance: many; j_gene: TRBJ2-2; v_gene: TRBV7-2; CDR3aa: CASSLGIAGGGELFF; CDR3nt: TGTGCCAGCAGCTTAGGAATAGCGGGCGGCGGGGAGCTGTTTTTT
d_gene: .; abundance: many; j_gene: TRBJ1-4; v_gene: TRBV27; CDR3aa: CASSQMGKGGEKLFF; CDR3nt: TGTGCCAGCAGTCAAATGGGGAAGGGGGGTGAAAAACTGTTTTTT
d_gene: TRBD1; abundance: many; j_gene: TRBJ2-3; v_gene: TRBV18; CDR3aa: CASSPIRAGGSDTQYF; CDR3nt: TGTGCCAGCTCACCAATTCGAGCAGGGGGAAGCGATACGCAGTATTTT
d_gene: .; abundance: .; j_gene: TRBJ2-5; v_gene: TRBV5-1; CDR3aa: CASSLAVSAISQETQYF; CDR3nt: TGCGCCAGCAGCTTGGCCGTCAGCGCTATCTCGCAAGAGACCCAGTACTTC
d_gene: .; abundance: many; j_gene: TRBJ2-4; v_gene: TRBV29-1; CDR3aa: CSVTRLAKNIQYF; CDR3nt: TGCAGCGTGACACGGCTAGCCAAAAACATTCAGTACTTC
d_gene: .; abundance: .; j_gene: TRBJ2-5; v_gene: TRBV12-3/TRBV12-4; CDR3aa: CASSFEEGTQYF; CDR3nt: TGTGCCAGCAGTTTTGAAGAAGGGACCCAGTACTTC
d_gene: .; abundance: many; j_gene: TRBJ2-7; v_gene: TRBV20-1; CDR3aa: CSARVTNRNEQYF; CDR3nt: TGCAGTGCTAGAGTCACCAACAGGAACGAGCAGTACTTC
d_gene: TRBD1; abundance: few; j_gene: TRBJ1-1; v_gene: TRBV7-3; CDR3aa: CASSSTGSDTEAFF; CDR3nt: TGTGCCAGCAGCTCGACAGGGTCCGACACTGAAGCTTTCTTT
d_gene: .; abundance: many; j_gene: TRBJ1-5; v_gene: TRBV18; CDR3aa: CASSPRADSNQPQHF; CDR3nt: TGTGCCAGCTCACCACGGGCTGATAGCAATCAGCCCCAGCATTTT
d_gene: .; abundance: many; j_gene: TRBJ1-4; v_gene: TRBV6-2/TRBV6-3; CDR3aa: CASSSSSDSKKLFF; CDR3nt: TGTGCCAGCAGTTCATCGTCGGACAGCAAGAAACTGTTTTTT
d_gene: .; abundance: .; j_gene: TRBJ2-1; v_gene: TRBV20-1; CDR3aa: CSAPSSYNEQFF; CDR3nt: TGCAGTGCCCCCAGTTCGTACAATGAGCAGTTCTTC
d_gene: .; abundance: many; j_gene: TRBJ1-1; v_gene: TRBV10-3; CDR3aa: CAISEVGVAEAFF; CDR3nt: TGTGCCATCAGTGAGGTAGGGGTGGCTGAAGCTTTCTTT
d_gene: TRBD1; abundance: many; j_gene: TRBJ1-1; v_gene: TRBV29-1; CDR3aa: CSVGQGWTEAFF; CDR3nt: TGCAGCGTAGGACAGGGGTGGACTGAAGCTTTCTTT
d_gene: TRBD1; abundance: .; j_gene: TRBJ1-1; v_gene: TRBV5-1; CDR3aa: CASSSGGEFGTEAFF; CDR3nt: TGCGCCAGCAGCTCAGGGGGCGAATTCGGCACTGAAGCTTTCTTT
d_gene: .; abundance: many; j_gene: TRBJ2-3; v_gene: TRBV20-1; CDR3aa: CSALREQDTQYF; CDR3nt: TGCAGTGCTCTCCGGGAGCAAGATACGCAGTATTTT
d_gene: .; abundance: many; j_gene: TRBJ2-5; v_gene: TRBV2; CDR3aa: CASSLWDSGRETQYF; CDR3nt: TGTGCCAGCAGCCTTTGGGACAGTGGGAGGGAGACCCAGTACTTC
d_gene: .; abundance: many; j_gene: TRBJ2-5; v_gene: TRBV20-1; CDR3aa: CSAASRNQETQYF; CDR3nt: TGCAGTGCTGCCTCACGGAACCAAGAGACCCAGTACTTC
d_gene: .; abundance: many; j_gene: TRBJ1-4; v_gene: TRBV3-1; CDR3aa: CASRLSRANEKLFF; CDR3nt: TGTGCCAGCAGGCTCTCGAGGGCTAATGAAAAACTGTTTTTT
d_gene: .; abundance: many; j_gene: TRBJ1-1; v_gene: TRBV7-9; CDR3aa: CASSLSTGHTEAFF; CDR3nt: TGTGCCAGCAGCCTATCGACAGGCCACACTGAAGCTTTCTTT
d_gene: .; abundance: few; j_gene: TRBJ2-1; v_gene: TRBV20-1; CDR3aa: CSAAPFDRPNEQFF; CDR3nt: TGCAGTGCAGCCCCGTTTGACAGACCCAATGAGCAGTTCTTC
d_gene: TRBD1; abundance: many; j_gene: TRBJ2-3; v_gene: TRBV7-2; CDR3aa: CASSSAGGRTTDTQYF; CDR3nt: TGTGCCAGCAGCTCGGCAGGGGGTCGCACCACAGATACGCAGTATTTT
d_gene: TRBD2; abundance: medium-sized; j_gene: TRBJ2-1; v_gene: TRBV7-9; CDR3aa: CASSSPRLAGSYNEQFF; CDR3nt: TGTGCCAGCAGCTCCCCAAGACTAGCGGGGTCCTACAATGAGCAGTTCTTC